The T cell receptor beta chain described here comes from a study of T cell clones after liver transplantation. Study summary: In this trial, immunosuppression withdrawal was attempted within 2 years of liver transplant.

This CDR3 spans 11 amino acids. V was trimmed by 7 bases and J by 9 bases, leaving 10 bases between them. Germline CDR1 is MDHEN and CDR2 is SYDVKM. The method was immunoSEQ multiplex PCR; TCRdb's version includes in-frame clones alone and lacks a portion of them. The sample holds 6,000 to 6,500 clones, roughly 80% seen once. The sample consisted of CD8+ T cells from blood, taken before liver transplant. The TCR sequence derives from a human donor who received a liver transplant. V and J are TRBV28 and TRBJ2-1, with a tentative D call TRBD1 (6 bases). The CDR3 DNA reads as TGTGCCAGCAAGGGGGTGGGTGAGCAGTTCTTC. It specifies CASKGVGEQFF.